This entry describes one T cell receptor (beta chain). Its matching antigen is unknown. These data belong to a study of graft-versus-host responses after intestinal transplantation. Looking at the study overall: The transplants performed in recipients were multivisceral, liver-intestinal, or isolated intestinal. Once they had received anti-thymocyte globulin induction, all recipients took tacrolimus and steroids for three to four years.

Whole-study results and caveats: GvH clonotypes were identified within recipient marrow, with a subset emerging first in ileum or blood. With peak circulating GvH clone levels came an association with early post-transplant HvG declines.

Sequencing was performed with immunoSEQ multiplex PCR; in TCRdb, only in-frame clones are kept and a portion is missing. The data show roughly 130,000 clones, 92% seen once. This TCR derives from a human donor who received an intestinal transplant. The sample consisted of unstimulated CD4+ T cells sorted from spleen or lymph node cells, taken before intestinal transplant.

CDR3 residues: CASSFFGGRAVNEQFF. DNA for the CDR3: TGTGCCAGCAGTTTTTTTGGCGGGAGGGCGGTCAATGAGCAGTTCTTC. This chain links TRBV28 with TRBJ2-1; 9 bases map to TRBD2. Germline V CDR1 and CDR2: MDHEN, SYDVKM. Unmatched junction bases numbered 9, after V lost 3 bases and J lost 6 bases. CDR3 size: 16 residues.